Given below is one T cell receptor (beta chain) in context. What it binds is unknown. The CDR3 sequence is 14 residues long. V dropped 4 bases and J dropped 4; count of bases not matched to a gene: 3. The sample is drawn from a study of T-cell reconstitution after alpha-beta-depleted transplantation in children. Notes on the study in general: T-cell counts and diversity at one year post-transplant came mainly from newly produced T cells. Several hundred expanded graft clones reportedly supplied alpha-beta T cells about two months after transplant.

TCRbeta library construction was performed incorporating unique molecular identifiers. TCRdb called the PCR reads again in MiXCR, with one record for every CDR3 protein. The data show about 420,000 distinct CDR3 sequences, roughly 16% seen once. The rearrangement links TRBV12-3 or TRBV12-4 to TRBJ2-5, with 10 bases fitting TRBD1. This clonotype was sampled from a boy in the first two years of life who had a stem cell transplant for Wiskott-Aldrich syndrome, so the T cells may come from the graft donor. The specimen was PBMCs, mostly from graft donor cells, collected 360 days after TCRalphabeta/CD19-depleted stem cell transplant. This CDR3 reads CASSWDRGIETQYF. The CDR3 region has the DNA TGTGCCAGCAGTTGGGACAGGGGAATAGAGACCCAGTACTTC.